The following is a T cell receptor (beta chain) sequence with its context. This clonotype was recorded a few times. Its antigen is still unknown. Per-base quality was not reported, and no clone a single base away is much larger than it. During library preparation, unique molecular identifiers were attached to individual cDNA molecules so that TCRs could be counted in a quantitative, reproducible way. Both TCR alpha and TCR beta chains were sequenced from each blood RNA sample. The authors' pipeline ran thus. A median of roughly 99,000 TCRs per sample was observed, with a range of roughly 23,224 to 700,000. V, J and CDR3 annotation of the TCR reads was performed with the Decombinator software suite. For the PS versus PT1 abundance plots, all samples were subsampled to the same number of TCRs (28,000). TCRs were defined as expanded if absent before sensitization and observed at least eight times at the 2-week time point. In-frame beta chains were kept once TCRdb had trimmed the public reads at Q25 with fastp and called clones with MiXCR. Rows are unified per CDR3 protein, each entry keeping the most common DNA and genes. The V and J calls were not made by the authors but by TCRdb's processing. The sample table holds about 120,000 distinct CDR3 sequences, of which roughly 8.5% were seen once. Roughly 1.3% of the sample lies in the top ten.

Total RNA was isolated from unfractionated whole blood collected in Tempus Blood RNA tubes. As TCR sequencing controls, a few healthy volunteers were used, with blood taken at day 0, 2 weeks and 6 weeks. These data come from a study of human T cells and chemical hapten exposure (dated by TCRdb to about 2021). Looking at the study overall: Libraries were combined into a pool for sequencing, and differences in TCR yield between samples came mainly from small differences in library volumes within the pool. Peripheral blood TCR repertoire changes were tracked in vivo in alopecia patients during primary and secondary sensitization to the hapten diphenylcyclopropenone (DPC).

Broader findings and caveats from the paper: DPC sensitization did not change how many TCRs were above 1 in 1000 frequency, and no evidence was found of alterations in global repertoire structure. After repeated subsampling, the strength of the expansion versus patch-test correlation and the threshold at which it became significant changed.

Input material: whole blood. The source of this sequence is a human donor in good health. Some clones in this sample may be carry-over from other donors' samples. Donor details come from another sample of the same person, matched by shared clones.

Here the CDR3 is given as CASSSVGAVGETQYF. The nucleotide sequence is TGTGCCAGTAGTTCGGTCGGGGCAGTTGGCGAGACCCAGTACTTC. The V and J segments used are TRBV19 and TRBJ2-5; the D call is tentative, TRBD1 or TRBD2, as each matches 5 bases. Trimming removed 5 bases from V and 5 bases from J, leaving 18 bases between the germline ends. Taken from the germline V gene (reference sequence), the CDR1 and CDR2 loops are LNHDA and SQIVND. The CDR3 goes from the cysteine to the phenylalanine over 15 residues. Solely the CDR3 DNA is kept, with 45 bases framed from the first base.